Each of the 29 T cell receptor beta chains below was sequenced from the same sample in a study of cytomegalovirus exposure and HLA in healthy donors (dated by TCRdb to about 2017). Library prep was done by the immunoSEQ multiplex PCR assay. TCRdb obtained this table from immuneACCESS and retained in-frame rearrangements with V and J assigned. These tables miss some clones; where compared with another copy, unresolved V genes account for less than half of the shortfall, and the remainder is unexplained. The table for this sample lists 200,000 to 250,000 clones; around 80% of them were counted only once. About an eighth of the sample comes from the top ten. The sequenced sample was PBMCs. Receptors were obtained from a woman in her 30s in good health and CMV-seropositive.

This clone has only one observation. V usage is TRBV7-8 and J usage is TRBJ1-1, with D maybe TRBD1 (6 bases). CDR3 size: 14 residues. Germline V gene data show CDR1 as SGHVS and CDR2 as FQNEAQ. Deletions cut 4 bases from V and 5 bases from J, with 14 bases between. The CDR3: CASSSRQGYTEAFF. In nucleotides, the CDR3 is TGTGCCAGCAGCTCCAGGCAGGGGTATACTGAAGCTTTCTTT. The variable domain in full, with the rest retrieved from reference TRBV7-8 and TRBJ1-1, is GAGVSQSPRYKVAKRGQDVALRCDPISGHVSLFWYQQALGQGPEFLTYFQNEAQLDKSGLPSDRFFAERPEGSVSTLKIQRTQQEDSAVYLCASSSRQGYTEAFFGQGTRLTVV.

This chain joins TRBV6-5 and TRBJ2-2; possibly TRBD2 for D (5 bases). V was pared by 3 bases and J by 5 bases, with 13 bases between. CDR3 size: 15 residues. Germline-derived CDR1 and CDR2 are MNHEY and SVGAGI. CDR3 coding DNA: TGTGCCAGCAGTTATGGCCCCGGAGGTACCGGGGAGCTGTTTTTT. Residues: CASSYGPGGTGELFF.

This clone has just a few counts. V and J are TRBV2 and TRBJ1-5, with a tentative D call TRBD1 (5 bases). The CDR3 contains 16 residues. The germline gives CDR1 SNHLY, CDR2 FYNNEI. V dropped 8 bases and J dropped 2 bases, with 19 bases sitting between them. CDR3 sequence (DNA): TGTGCCAGCCAACGCGAAGGGACGGTACGCAATCAGCCCCAGCATTTT. Translating it yields CASQREGTVRNQPQHF. The whole variable domain, filled in from reference TRBV2 and TRBJ1-5, reads EPEVTQTPSHQVTQMGQEVILRCVPISNHLYFYWYRQILGQKVEFLVSFYNNEISEKSEIFDDQFSVERPDGSNFTLKIRSTKLEDSAMYFCASQREGTVRNQPQHFGDGTRLSIL.

CDR3 in amino acids: CASSIWTEAFF. The CDR3 DNA reads TGTGCCAGCAGCATCTGGACTGAAGCTTTCTTT. The gene calls are TRBV2 and TRBJ1-1, with unresolved D. CDR1 and CDR2 from the germline V gene are SNHLY and FYNNEI. There are 11 residues in the CDR3. Trimming cost V 6 bases and J 5 bases, with 7 bases left between them.

The chain links TRBV5-1 to TRBJ2-3; D unclear. Trimming pared 4 bases from V and 6 bases from J, leaving 15 bases between. Germline V gene sequence: CDR1 SGHRS, CDR2 YFSETQ. The CDR3 contains 14 residues. CDR3 loop: CASSPWKVTDTQYF. CDR3 nucleotide sequence: TGCGCCAGCAGCCCATGGAAGGTAACCGATACGCAGTATTTT.

The V gene is TRBV30, the J gene TRBJ2-3; D not resolved. Per germline, CDR1 GTSNPN and CDR2 SVGIG (reference sequence). With 0 bases removed from V and 6 bases from J, the gap between germline ends came to 7 bases. The CDR3 sequence is 12 residues long. The CDR3 DNA follows: TGTGCCTGGAGTGTAAGTTGGGATACGCAGTATTTT. It translates to CAWSVSWDTQYF.

The chain has TRBV29-1 and TRBJ2-6; no clear D gene. The CDR3 extends over 16 amino acids. The V end was cut by 5 bases, the J end by 0 bases, with 14 bases between. Germline CDR1 reads SQVTM; CDR2 reads ANQGSEA. CDR3 protein: CSVPPTNISGANVLTF. CDR3 coding DNA: TGCAGCGTTCCCCCGACAAATATCTCTGGGGCCAACGTCCTGACTTTC.

The chain joins TRBV6-5 to TRBJ2-7; D might be TRBD1 (5 bases). The CDR3 length is 13 residues. Deletions cut 5 bases from V and 6 bases from J, with 14 bases between. In germline, CDR1 is MNHEY, CDR2 SVGAGI. CDR3 protein: CASSGQGVIEQYF. Written as DNA, the CDR3 is TGTGCCAGCAGTGGGCAAGGGGTAATCGAGCAGTACTTC.

V usage is TRBV28 and J usage is TRBJ1-1; TRBD1 matches 7 bases. The length of the CDR3 is 14 residues. V shed 5 bases, J shed 7 bases, and the junction held 10 bases outside the gene matches. Germline CDR1 MDHEN, CDR2 SYDVKM. The CDR3 DNA reads TGTGCCAGCAGTCCACTCGGGACAGCCATTGAAGCTTTCTTT. Amino acid sequence: CASSPLGTAIEAFF. The whole variable domain, remainder taken from reference TRBV28 and TRBJ1-1, is DVKVTQSSRYLVKRTGEKVFLECVQDMDHENMFWYRQDPGLGLRLIYFSYDVKMKEKGDIPEGYSVSREKKERFSLILESASTNQTSMYLCASSPLGTAIEAFFGQGTRLTVV.

The chain recombines TRBV7-9 with TRBJ2-7; D is unclear. V shed 1 base and J shed 7 bases, with 8 bases lying between them. Germline V gene data show CDR1 as SEHNR and CDR2 as FQNEAQ (reference sequence). This CDR3 has 12 residues. The CDR3 here is CASSLGLLEQYF. In nucleotides, the CDR3 is TGTGCCAGCAGCTTAGGGCTGTTAGAGCAGTACTTC.

This chain uses TRBV11-2 with TRBJ2-1; tentatively, D is TRBD2 (6 bases). Germline V gene data show CDR1 as SGHAT and CDR2 as FQNNGV. V lost 1 base to trimming and J lost 7 bases, with 11 bases between them. The CDR3 is made up of 14 amino acids. CDR3 protein: CASSLVLAVNEQFF. For the CDR3, the DNA is TGTGCCAGCAGCTTAGTTTTAGCGGTGAATGAGCAGTTCTTC.

This chain uses TRBV28 with TRBJ1-4; 7 bases map to TRBD1. Per germline, CDR1 MDHEN and CDR2 SYDVKM. CDR3 size: 17 residues. Unmatched junction bases numbered 12, after V lost 4 bases and J lost 4 bases. This CDR3 is CASSSQEQGTNNEKLFF. CDR3 in DNA: TGTGCCAGCAGTTCTCAAGAACAGGGGACTAATAATGAAAAACTGTTTTTT.

This chain joins TRBV11-2 and TRBJ2-2; 10 bases agree with TRBD1. V gave up 6 bases and J gave up 7 bases; unmatched junction bases: 11. Germline V gene lookup returns CDR1 SGHAT and CDR2 FQNNGV. The CDR3 loop spans 16 amino acids. The CDR3 reads CASRSTGTGVVGELFF. The CDR3 DNA reads as TGTGCCAGCAGGTCGACCGGGACAGGGGTTGTCGGGGAGCTGTTTTTT.

This chain links TRBV9 with TRBJ2-3; tentatively, D is TRBD2 (6 bases). The CDR3 has 13 amino acids. Looked up from germline, CDR1 is SGDLS and CDR2 is YYNGEE. The ends were cut back, 8 bases at V and 0 bases at J, with 10 bases in the middle. The CDR3 nucleotides read TGTGCCAGTAACGGGGGTAGCACAGATACGCAGTATTTT. Translated: CASNGGSTDTQYF.

The chain uses TRBV10-3 and TRBJ2-7; 7 positions agree with TRBD1. The CDR3 contains 15 residues. The trim removed 0 bases at V and 5 bases at J, leaving 7 bases unmatched. Germline V gene sequence: CDR1 ENHRY, CDR2 SYGVKD. CDR3: CAISESTTGRNEQYF. The DNA for the CDR3 is TGTGCCATCAGTGAGTCGACGACAGGGCGAAACGAGCAGTACTTC.

The chain combines TRBV30 with TRBJ2-5; no clear D. Trimming took off 4 bases at V and 0 bases at J, with 9 bases between the two ends. The V gene's germline CDR1 is GTSNPN and CDR2 SVGIG (reference sequence). The CDR3 spans 13 residues. DNA of the CDR3: TGTGCCTGGATGATGGGGTACCAAGAGACCCAGTACTTC. It codes for CAWMMGYQETQYF.

This clone appeared once. The chain joins TRBV5-4 to TRBJ2-3, with D possibly matching TRBD2 (6 bases). CDR3 length: 13 amino acids. Looked up from germline, CDR1 is SGHNT and CDR2 is YYREEE (reference sequence). Trimming removed 9 bases at V and 3 bases at J, with 14 bases between. The CDR3 bases are TGTGCCACCATGAGGGACTTTACAGATACGCAGTATTTT. This translates into CATMRDFTDTQYF.

The chain joins TRBV19 to TRBJ1-2; tentatively, D is TRBD1 (5 bases). The CDR3 runs to 14 residues. Germline-derived CDR1 and CDR2 are LNHDA and SQIVND (reference sequence). Trimming left V 3 bases short and J 4 bases short, with 12 bases between. The CDR3 reads CASSISIGTYGYTF. CDR3 DNA sequence: TGTGCCAGTAGTATCTCTATAGGGACCTATGGCTACACCTTC.

This rearrangement joins TRBV27 to TRBJ2-7, with 11 bases lining up with TRBD1. From germline, CDR1 is MNHEY and CDR2 SMNVEV (reference sequence). With V trimmed by 0 bases and J by 2 bases, 9 bases remained unmatched. The CDR3 has 18 residues. DNA for the CDR3: TGTGCCAGCAGTTTATCGCCGGACAGGGGGCCAGTTACCTACGAGCAGTACTTC. This gives the protein CASSLSPDRGPVTYEQYF.

The V gene is TRBV7-9, the J gene TRBJ2-7; D remains unclear. CDR3 length equals 12 residues. Germline V gives CDR1 SEHNR, CDR2 FQNEAQ (reference sequence). The germline V and J ends were trimmed by 4 bases and 5 bases, with 9 bases remaining between them. CDR3 nucleotide sequence: TGTGCCAGCAGCTCCCCCAACGACGAGCAGTACTTC. This codes for CASSSPNDEQYF.

This chain connects TRBV5-1 to TRBJ2-1; perhaps TRBD2 as D (5 bases). The V gene lost 4 bases and the J gene lost 0 bases, with 20 bases spanning the gap. The germline V gene has CDR1 SGHRS and CDR2 YFSETQ. This CDR3 comprises 18 residues. This CDR3 reads CASSLRNDAGSSYNEQFF. CDR3 bases: TGCGCCAGCAGCCTACGGAACGACGCGGGTAGCTCCTACAATGAGCAGTTCTTC.

The genes are TRBV7-8 and TRBJ2-7, with 7 nucleotides matching TRBD2. Germline V gene data show CDR1 as SGHVS and CDR2 as FQNEAQ. J lost 0 bases, V lost 1 base, and 6 bases had no gene match. This CDR3 region has 16 residues. The CDR3 spells CASSLGPGGGSYEQYF. The CDR3 DNA reads as TGTGCCAGCAGCTTAGGGCCAGGCGGGGGCTCCTACGAGCAGTACTTC.

This clone was picked up one time. Mismatch with germline at one junction end may stem from a read error. The chain couples TRBV7-7 to TRBJ2-7; the match to TRBD1 covers 11 bases. Germline CDR1 is SSHAT and CDR2 is FNYEAQ (reference sequence). The CDR3 extends over 15 amino acids. CDR3 coding DNA: TGTGCTAGCAGCATTGGGACAGGGGGGGAGTACGAGCAGTACTTC. It codes for CASSIGTGGEYEQYF. The full variable domain, rest sourced from reference TRBV7-7 and TRBJ2-7, is GAGVSQSPRYKVTKRGQDVTLRCDPISSHATLYWYQQALGQGPEFLTYFNYEAQPDKSGLPSDRFSAERPEGSISTLTIQRTEQRDSAMYRCASSIGTGGEYEQYFGPGTRLTVT.

CDR3 protein: CASSLDTIGLFTDTQYF. The CDR3 DNA is TGCGCCAGCAGCTTGGACACCATCGGACTTTTCACAGATACGCAGTATTTT. The chain combines TRBV5-1 with TRBJ2-3; D might be TRBD2 (5 bases). Trimming took off 0 bases at V and 2 bases at J, with 16 bases between the two ends. CDR3 length equals 17 residues. Germline CDR1 is SGHRS and CDR2 is YFSETQ. Together with reference TRBV5-1 and TRBJ2-3, the CDR3 gives the full variable domain: KAGVTQTPRYLIKTRGQQVTLSCSPISGHRSVSWYQQTPGQGLQFLFEYFSETQRNKGNFPGRFSGRQFSNSRSEMNVSTLELGDSALYLCASSLDTIGLFTDTQYFGPGTRLTVL.

V usage is TRBV27 and J usage is TRBJ1-2, with a possible D match to TRBD1 (6 bases). Trimming removed 3 bases from V and 4 bases from J, with 12 bases in between. This CDR3 has 14 residues. Germline V gene lookup returns CDR1 MNHEY and CDR2 SMNVEV (reference sequence). CDR3 coding DNA: TGTGCCAGCAGTTTGGGGGGCTTGAGCTATGGCTACACCTTC. This translates into CASSLGGLSYGYTF.

The genes are TRBV5-1 and TRBJ1-2; D unclear. The CDR3 length is 13 residues. Germline loops: CDR1 SGHRS, CDR2 YFSETQ. V lost 2 bases to trimming and J lost 2 bases, with 7 bases between them. This CDR3 reads CASSLQGNYGYTF. DNA of the CDR3: TGCGCCAGCAGCTTACAAGGGAACTATGGCTACACCTTC.

V gene TRBV4-3 combines with J gene TRBJ2-3, with D possibly being TRBD1 (6 bases). Germline CDR1 reads LGHNA; CDR2 reads YSLEER. The CDR3 is 17 amino acids. Trimming removed 0 bases from V and 12 bases from J, with 25 bases in between. The CDR3 region is CASSQELSFRGQPRQYF. The CDR3 region has the DNA TGCGCCAGCAGCCAAGAACTTTCTTTCCGTGGACAGCCTCGTCAGTATTTT.

The chain links TRBV6-4 to TRBJ1-2; tentative D call: TRBD1 (6 bases). The germline V and J ends were trimmed by 2 bases and 5 bases, with 9 bases remaining between them. The CDR3 consists of 13 residues. CDR1 MRHNA and CDR2 SNTAGT come from the germline V gene. The CDR3 region is CASSDGGRYGYTF. The CDR3 DNA reads TGTGCCAGCAGTGACGGGGGGCGGTATGGCTACACCTTC.

Remarks on this clone: The sample has other DNA sequences that encode this CDR3 too. This chain joins TRBV29-1 and TRBJ2-5; TRBD1 matches 9 bases. Looked up from germline, CDR1 is SQVTM and CDR2 is ANQGSEA. This CDR3 is 13 amino acids long. Trimming at V came to 6 bases and at J to 2 bases, leaving 4 bases not matched to a gene. CDR3 DNA sequence: TGCAGCGTGGTCGGACAGGGGCAAGAGACCCAGTACTTC. Translation: CSVVGQGQETQYF.